This T cell receptor beta chain was obtained from a study of OX40 agonist ivuxolimab in advanced cancers. Study-level results: The authors also found low normalized T-cell clonal expansion in some nonresponders. The CD4+ and CD8+ T cells in the blood had expanded clonally by week 6 at 0.1 to 3.0 mg/kg.

Libraries were prepared by immunoSEQ multiplex PCR; TCRdb keeps only in-frame clonotypes and omits some of them. The sample gives nearly 60,000 clones, 80% to 90% of which show up once; approximately 3.8% is in the top ten. Germline assignment: CDR1 MNHNS and CDR2 SASEGT. The ends lost 5 bases at V and 6 bases at J; junction bases unmatched: 3. CDR3 length: 15 residues. A word on this clone: Its specificity is unknown.

This receptor was obtained from an adult with an advanced solid tumor such as melanoma, head and neck, liver or kidney cancer. V is TRBV6-1 and J is TRBJ2-2; 13 bases are a match to TRBD2. The sequenced sample was CD4+ or CD8+ T cells sorted from blood, obtained in a trial of the OX40 agonist ivuxolimab. Written as DNA, the CDR3 is TGTGCCAGCAGTACTAGCGGGAGGGTGGCCGGGGAGCTGTTTTTT. It is translated as CASSTSGRVAGELFF.